This T cell receptor beta chain was sequenced during a study of T-cell memory formation after mild COVID-19. Study-wide context: The TCR clusters were mostly specific to one donor.

V lost 5 bases to trimming and J lost 0 bases, with 11 bases between them. Germline V CDR1 and CDR2: MGHDK, SYGVNS. This CDR3 has 16 residues. Each CDR3 protein gets one entry after TCRdb re-called the 5' RACE reads with MiXCR. The data show fewer than 400,000 distinct CDR3 sequences, roughly 15% seen once. V gene TRBV25-1 combines with J gene TRBJ2-6; either TRBD1 or TRBD2 may fit D (6 bases each). Sequencing was carried out using PBMCs or a T cell subset sorted from them (not recorded which). This clonotype was sampled from a man aged 18 to 29 who had mild COVID-19 (a few samples of this study predate the infection). Cell type and time point are not known. The DNA of the CDR3 is TGTGCCAGCAGTCCCCGGGGGCCCTCTGGGGCCAACGTCCTGACTTTC. Translated, it gives CASSPRGPSGANVLTF. The full variable domain, its missing parts supplied by reference TRBV25-1 and TRBJ2-6, is EADIYQTPRYLVIGTGKKITLECSQTMGHDKMYWYQQDPGMELHLIHYSYGVNSTEKGDLSSESTVSRIRTEHFPLTLESARPSHTSQYLCASSPRGPSGANVLTFGAGSRLTVL.